The clone carrying this TCR beta chain was seen only a few times. This record comes from a study of T cells in Graves' hyperthyroidism and ophthalmopathy. RNA transcripts provided the source from which TCR beta CDR3 regions were amplified. HTBI primers were employed in a first-round RT-PCR of the TCR CDR3. From the multiplex PCR reads, TCRdb called clonotypes with MiXCR, one entry per CDR3 protein. This sample has under 400,000 distinct CDR3 sequences, with 15% to 20% found just once. Germline V CDR1 and CDR2: SGDLS, YYNGEE. This CDR3 comprises 15 residues. J was trimmed by 3 bases and V by 3 bases; bases with no gene match: 7.

The chain uses TRBV9 and TRBJ1-2, with 8 bases matching TRBD1. The receptor was derived from a woman aged 45-59 years with Graves' hyperthyroidism. Sequenced: blood. DNA of the CDR3: TGTGCCAGCAGCGCAGCAGGGGGCGGGTACTATGGCTACACCTTC. It is translated as CASSAAGGGYYGYTF.